Listed below are T cell receptor beta chains from one sample, sequenced in a study of radiation and T cells in renal cell carcinoma. Sequencing was performed with immunoSEQ multiplex PCR; in TCRdb, only in-frame clones are kept and a portion is missing. The profile shows 150,000 or so clones, roughly 90% of them singletons. Source: blood, taken from a patient whose treatment included radiotherapy and nephrectomy. The receptors originated from a woman aged 45-65 years with renal cell carcinoma. Both conserved end residues are part of each CDR3. A D gene is named only where the DNA matches it firmly. Not all rows give a size; the values are once, few, many and, for expanded clones, a class.

NA TRBJ1-6 14 NA TRBV15 TGTGCCACCAGCAGAGACACCTATAATTCACCCCTCCACTTT CATSRDTYNSPLHF
NA TRBJ2-5 13 NA TRBV7-2 TGTGCCAGCAGCCCCGGGCCTACAGAGACCCAGTACTTC CASSPGPTETQYF
TRBD1 TRBJ1-1 14 few TRBV5-4 TGTGCCAGCAGACTTGACAGGGAGGGGACTGAAGCTTTCTTT CASRLDREGTEAFF
NA TRBJ1-1 14 NA TRBV19 TGTGCCAGTAGCAAAGAGTTGGTCAACACTGAAGCTTTCTTT CASSKELVNTEAFF
TRBD1 TRBJ1-1 17 NA TRBV4-2 TGTGCCAGCAGCCAAACCACAGGGGGCGCATCGAACACTGAAGCTTTCTTT CASSQTTGGASNTEAFF
NA TRBJ1-6 14 NA TRBV9 TGTGCCAGCAGCATACAGGATTTTAATTCACCCCTCCACTTT CASSIQDFNSPLHF
NA TRBJ1-2 16 NA TRBV5-1 TGTGCCAGCAGCCCGTACCTGCGACAGGCTCTATATGGCTACACCTTC CASSPYLRQALYGYTF
NA TRBJ2-1 17 NA TRBV5-1 TGCGCCAGCAGTCGCCGTAGGGGGGTGGAAGTAAACAATGAGCAGTTCTTC CASSRRRGVEVNNEQFF
TRBD1 TRBJ1-3 16 NA TRBV9 TGTGCCAGCAGCCCGAGACAGGGGGCAACTGGAAACACCATATATTTT CASSPRQGATGNTIYF
TRBD2 TRBJ2-2 17 NA TRBV5-4 TGTGCCAGCAGTTACGGACTAGCGGGGGGGAACACCGGGGAGCTGTTTTTT CASSYGLAGGNTGELFF
NA TRBJ2-5 14 NA TRBV10-2 TGCGCCAGCAGTGATGGAGACTACCGGGCGACCCAGTACTTC CASSDGDYRATQYF
NA TRBJ2-3 15 NA TRBV5-1 TGCGCCAGCAGCTTGGTTCCGGGTAGCACAGATACGCAGTATTTT CASSLVPGSTDTQYF
NA TRBJ2-1 13 NA TRBV6-1 TGTGCCAGCAGTGAAAGCGCCTACAATGAGCAGTTCTTC CASSESAYNEQFF
NA TRBJ1-1 14 NA TRBV6-5 TGTGCCAGCAGTTCCCCCGCCTTGAACACTGAAGCTTTCTTT CASSSPALNTEAFF
NA TRBJ1-5 16 NA TRBV5-8 TGTGCCAGCAGCTGGGACTCCCGGTATAGCAATCAGCCCCAGCATTTT CASSWDSRYSNQPQHF
NA TRBJ2-7 13 NA TRBV4-2 TGTGCCAGCAGCCTAGATAACGCCTACGAGCAGTACTTC CASSLDNAYEQYF
TRBD1 TRBJ2-5 14 once TRBV10-1 TGCGCCAGCAGTGTGGACAGGGGCTCGGAGACCCAGTACTTC CASSVDRGSETQYF
NA TRBJ2-3 14 NA TRBV7-2 TGTGCCAGCAGCTTAGTGGGGTCCACAGATACGCAGTATTTT CASSLVGSTDTQYF
NA TRBJ2-6 14 NA TRBV19 TGTGCCAGCCAAGACTCCGCTGGGGCCAACGTCCTGACTTTC CASQDSAGANVLTF
NA TRBJ1-1 12 NA TRBV5-1 TGCGCCAGCAGCTTTGGTAGTTTTGAAGCTTTCTTT CASSFGSFEAFF
NA TRBJ1-1 14 NA TRBV19 TGTGCCAGTAGTAAACAGGGTGGGAACACTGAAGCTTTCTTT CASSKQGGNTEAFF
TRBD1 TRBJ2-7 13 once TRBV29-1 TGCAGCGCATTGACAGGGGGCATCTACGAGCAGTACTTC CSALTGGIYEQYF
NA TRBJ1-1 12 NA TRBV2 TGTGCCAGCCCGGCGGACGCCACTGAAGCTTTCTTT CASPADATEAFF
NA TRBJ1-2 15 NA TRBV5-1 TGCGCCAGCAGTTTTGCTACGACCCAGAACTATGGCTACACCTTC CASSFATTQNYGYTF
TRBD2 TRBJ2-5 15 NA TRBV10-3 TGTGCCATCAGTTCTAGCGGGGGGCAGGAAGAGACCCAGTACTTC CAISSSGGQEETQYF
NA TRBJ1-3 12 NA TRBV9 TGTGCCAGCAGCGGACAAGGAAACACCATATATTTT CASSGQGNTIYF
TRBD2 TRBJ2-3 15 NA TRBV13 TGTGCCAGCAGCAAACTAGCGGGGGCGACAGATACGCAGTATTTT CASSKLAGATDTQYF
NA TRBJ2-6 16 NA TRBV7-7 TGTGCTAGCAGCCCTCCCCCGGAGGCTGGGGCCAACGTCCTGACTTTC CASSPPPEAGANVLTF
TRBD2 TRBJ2-7 18 once TRBV7-2 TGTGCCAGCAGCCCCGGGAAGTATCTAGCGGGGGATTCCTACGAGCAGTACTTC CASSPGKYLAGDSYEQYF
NA TRBJ1-1 15 NA TRBV4-2 TGTGCCAGCGTGGGCCCGGAGGGGCCGAACACTGAAGCTTTCTTT CASVGPEGPNTEAFF
TRBD2 TRBJ2-1 15 once TRBV19 TGTGCCAGTAGTTGGAGACTAGCCCCCTACAATGAGCAGTTCTTC CASSWRLAPYNEQFF
TRBD2 TRBJ2-7 15 NA TRBV7-8 TGTGCCAGCAGCTTAGGGGGGGGTCGAGGATACGAGCAGTACTTC CASSLGGGRGYEQYF
TRBD1 TRBJ2-7 17 NA TRBV5-1 TGCGCCAGCAGCCGGAGCGGAGGACAGGGTTGGTCCTACGAGCAGTACTTC CASSRSGGQGWSYEQYF
NA TRBJ1-2 17 once TRBV7-9 TGTGCCAGCAGCTTAGACCCATACAGGGAGAAAAACTATGGCTACACCTTC CASSLDPYREKNYGYTF
NA TRBJ2-5 13 NA TRBV5-1 TGCGCCAGCAGACCCTCAGGGTACGAGACCCAGTACTTC CASRPSGYETQYF
NA TRBJ1-6 18 NA TRBV6-4 TGTGCCAGCAGTGACCAGGGTTGGGTAGAGAGGGATAATTCACCCCTCCACTTT CASSDQGWVERDNSPLHF
TRBD1 TRBJ1-1 15 once TRBV4-2 TGTGCCAGCAGCCAAGAGCACAGGGGTCACACTGAAGCTTTCTTT CASSQEHRGHTEAFF
TRBD2 TRBJ2-1 15 NA TRBV7-2 TGTGCCAGCAGCTTAGGAGTAGCGGGGGGATGGGAGCAGTTCTTC CASSLGVAGGWEQFF
NA TRBJ1-2 14 NA TRBV4-3 TGCGCCAGCAGCCAAGATTGGTGGGGGGACGGCTACACCTTC CASSQDWWGDGYTF
NA TRBJ1-2 13 NA TRBV2 TGTGCCAGCAAAACGGAACAGCTCCATGGCTACACCTTC CASKTEQLHGYTF
TRBD1 TRBJ2-5 16 NA TRBV5-1 TGCGCCAGCGCCCCCCGTCCCGGGACAGGGGGAGAGACCCAGTACTTC CASAPRPGTGGETQYF
NA TRBJ1-1 15 NA TRBV5-1 TGCGCCAGCAGCGTGACAGGTCTTGTGAACACTGAAGCTTTCTTT CASSVTGLVNTEAFF
NA TRBJ2-2 14 NA TRBV6-1 TGTGCCAGCAGTGAAAGCAGGGATATCGGGGAGCTGTTTTTT CASSESRDIGELFF
NA TRBJ1-1 12 NA TRBV6-5 TGTGCCAGCAGCCCCCGGACCCGACAAACTTTCTTT CASSPRTRQTFF